This T cell receptor beta chain was sequenced in a study of identical twins. Germline V lookup: CDR1 LGHNA, CDR2 YSLEER. V was clipped by 0 bases and J by 4 bases, with 15 bases between them. The CDR3 totals 16 residues. In TCRdb, the 5' RACE reads were re-called with MiXCR into one record per CDR3 protein. The sample lists about 450,000 distinct CDR3 sequences, approximately 17% seen once, with roughly 12% in the top ten. This clonotype was found a few times. Material: naive T cells sorted from blood. This chain uses TRBV4-3 with TRBJ1-1; D is possibly TRBD1 (6 bases). This receptor was identified in a man between 45 and 60 years old in good health. CDR3: CASSQDPHRASTEAFF. CDR3 sequence (DNA): TGCGCCAGCAGCCAAGATCCCCACAGGGCCAGCACTGAAGCTTTCTTT.